This TCR beta chain came from a study of Ad26.COV2.S vaccination and SARS-CoV-2 variants. Generated by immunoSEQ multiplex PCR, the TCRdb table keeps only in-frame clones and is missing some. The table shows roughly 420,000 clones, with 89% occurring only once. The trim removed 6 bases at V and 3 bases at J, leaving 2 bases unmatched. This CDR3 has 13 residues. CDR1 is MNHEY, CDR2 SVGAGI, per germline. The treatment was: around 19 received Ad26.COV2.S at low or high dose, single or two shots; about 5 received placebo; per-sample allocation not given. The samples date from day 63 after the first vaccine or placebo injection.

The sample was peripheral blood, taken in a trial of Ad26.COV2.S vaccine versus placebo. The chain combines TRBV6-5 with TRBJ2-7, with 10 bases lining up with TRBD1. The receptor's source is a person between 18 and 59 years old who received the Ad26.COV2.S COVID-19 vaccine or a placebo. The CDR3 coding sequence is TGTGCCAGCAGGACAGGGGGCTTCTACGAGCAGTACGTC. Protein product: CASRTGGFYEQYV.